The clone carrying this T cell receptor beta chain has a handful of counts. This entry is derived from a study of shared clonotypes between healthy human individuals. Some clones are missing from TCRdb's copy, which holds only in-frame ones; the method was immunoSEQ multiplex PCR. This table has around 720,000 clones, 60% to 75% appearing once. The CDR3 sequence is 10 residues long. Germline CDR1 DFQATT, CDR2 SNEGSKA (reference sequence). The V and J genes are TRBV20-1 and TRBJ2-5, with a tentative D call TRBD1 (5 bases). The TCR originated in a woman aged 25 to 45 in good health. The sequenced sample was memory CD4+ T cells sorted from blood. Subset meaning: CD45RA-negative fraction. The CDR3: CTTSGKTQYF. In nucleotides, the CDR3 is TGCACCACCTCAGGGAAGACCCAGTACTTC.